These 31 T cell receptor beta chains came from one sample sequenced in a study of PD-L1 blockade in urothelial cancer (dated by TCRdb to 2016 to 2017). Libraries were made using the immunoSEQ multiplex PCR assay. TCRdb obtained this table from immuneACCESS and retained in-frame rearrangements with V and J assigned. These tables miss some clones; where compared with another copy, unresolved V genes account for less than half of the shortfall, and the remainder is unexplained. The sample records around 42,000 clones, roughly 77% of which are singletons. Of the sample, approximately 2.7% falls within the top ten clones. Source: PBMCs, taken around atezolizumab (anti-PD-L1) treatment. These receptors originate from a man between 65 and 85 years old with urothelial cancer.

The chain is built from TRBV6-4 and TRBJ1-1; weak D call: TRBD1 (5 bases). Trimming pared 6 bases from V and 1 base from J, leaving 9 bases between. Germline assignment: CDR1 MRHNA and CDR2 SNTAGT. The CDR3 sequence is 13 residues long. The CDR3 coding sequence is TGTGCCAGCAGCCTCGGACAGAACACTGAAGCTTTCTTT. Translating it yields CASSLGQNTEAFF.

The sample holds one count of this clone. This CDR3 reads CASSLTGTSGYTDTQYF. The DNA of the CDR3 is TGTGCCAGCAGCCTAACAGGGACTAGCGGATACACAGATACGCAGTATTTT. The V call is TRBV7-9, the J call TRBJ2-3; 11 positions agree with TRBD2. Germline CDR1 reads SEHNR; CDR2 reads FQNEAQ (reference sequence). Trimming cost V 5 bases and J 2 bases; bases outside gene matches: 9. This CDR3 spans 17 amino acids.

V and J are TRBV5-8 and TRBJ2-1, with 7 bases matching TRBD1. The trim removed 4 bases at V and 3 bases at J, leaving 1 base unmatched. Germline V gene data show CDR1 as SGHTS and CDR2 as YDEGEE. This CDR3 region has 13 residues. CDR3 residues: CASSRDSYNEQFF. The DNA of the CDR3 is TGTGCCAGCAGCCGGGACAGCTACAATGAGCAGTTCTTC. Full variable domain (remainder filled in from reference TRBV5-8 and TRBJ2-1): EAGVTQSPTHLIKTRGQQATLRCSPISGHTSVYWYQQALGLGLQFLLWYDEGEERNRGNFPPRFSGRQFPNYSSELNVNALELEDSALYLCASSRDSYNEQFFGPGTRLTVL.

The chain links TRBV9 to TRBJ1-2; 9 nucleotides line up with TRBD1. Looked up from germline, CDR1 is SGDLS and CDR2 is YYNGEE. Germline trimming cut 2 bases from V and 3 bases from J; bases unmatched to any gene: 2. This CDR3 comprises 14 residues. The CDR3 sequence is CASSVRTGDYGYTF. CDR3 DNA sequence: TGTGCCAGCAGCGTCCGGACAGGGGACTATGGCTACACCTTC.

The chain uses TRBV2 and TRBJ1-3; 9 nucleotides align to TRBD1. In germline, CDR1 is SNHLY, CDR2 FYNNEI. Trimming took 5 bases from V and 0 from J; bases not matched to a gene: 8. This CDR3 spans 17 amino acids. The CDR3 is CASSRDRGSSSGNTIYF. The CDR3 nucleotides are TGTGCCAGCAGTCGAGACAGGGGGTCGAGCTCTGGAAACACCATATATTTT.

The CDR3 coding sequence is TGTGCCAGCAGTTCCGCGGGGAGGTGGTACGAGCAGTACTTC. Translation: CASSSAGRWYEQYF. The chain recombines TRBV27 with TRBJ2-7, with D perhaps matching TRBD2 (6 bases). V shed 4 bases and J shed 4 bases, with 14 bases lying between them. CDR1 and CDR2 (germline): MNHEY, SMNVEV (reference sequence). This CDR3 spans 14 amino acids.

This clone was seen a handful of times. The chain carries TRBV4-3 and TRBJ2-7; 10 bases are shared with TRBD1. CDR1 and CDR2 (germline): LGHNA, YSLEER. Germline trimming cut 1 base from V and 5 bases from J; bases unmatched to any gene: 2. The CDR3 runs 14 residues. CDR3 residues: CASSQGQGAHEQYF. As DNA, the CDR3 is TGCGCCAGCAGCCAAGGACAGGGGGCTCACGAGCAGTACTTC.

The rearrangement joins TRBV5-4 to TRBJ2-5; TRBD1 might be the D (6 bases). Trimming cost V 4 bases and J 1 base, with 11 bases left between them. CDR1 SGHNT and CDR2 YYREEE come from the germline V gene (reference sequence). The CDR3 has 14 amino acids. CDR3 sequence reads: CASSPGTLQETQYF. CDR3 in DNA: TGTGCCAGCAGCCCTGGGACACTCCAAGAGACCCAGTACTTC.

A remark on this clone: The sample contains more than one DNA sequence encoding this CDR3. This chain uses TRBV7-9 with TRBJ2-2, with TRBD1 matching over 10 bases. Germline-derived CDR1 and CDR2 are SEHNR and FQNEAQ (reference sequence). The CDR3 length is 15 residues. The V and J ends lost 2 bases and 5 bases, in that order; junction bases with no gene match: 2. DNA for the CDR3: TGTGCCAGCAGCTTACGGACAGGGGGTACCGGGGAGCTGTTTTTT. This gives the protein CASSLRTGGTGELFF.

For the CDR3, the DNA is TGTGCCAGCAGCCAGTACTCTGGGGCCAACGTCCTGACTTTC. It yields the protein CASSQYSGANVLTF. This rearrangement joins TRBV27 to TRBJ2-6, with unresolved D. The germline gives CDR1 MNHEY, CDR2 SMNVEV (reference sequence). V gave up 6 bases and J gave up 0 bases, with 6 bases separating them. The CDR3 extends over 14 amino acids.

The V call is TRBV5-1, the J call TRBJ1-4; TRBD1 matches at 9 bases. The CDR3 totals 14 residues. Germline trimming cut 4 bases from V and 8 bases from J; bases unmatched to any gene: 6. From germline, CDR1 is SGHRS and CDR2 YFSETQ. CDR3 bases: TGCGCCAGCAGCCCCGGGACAGGGAGCGAAAAACTGTTTTTT. This sequence encodes CASSPGTGSEKLFF.

V and J are TRBV6-4 and TRBJ1-1; D uncertain. The length of the CDR3 is 13 residues. The V and J ends lost 4 bases and 1 base respectively, with 7 bases between them. Germline V lookup: CDR1 MRHNA, CDR2 SNTAGT. Here the CDR3 DNA reads TGTGCCAGCAGTGGGGCTCGGAACACTGAAGCTTTCTTT. Its translation: CASSGARNTEAFF.

This chain links TRBV18 with TRBJ2-1; TRBD1 matches 9 bases. Germline CDR1 KGHSH, CDR2 LQKENI. CDR3 length equals 15 residues. V was clipped by 2 bases and J by 7 bases; unmatched bases: 6. For the CDR3, the DNA is TGTGCCAGCTCACCAAGGGACAGGGCGGCTAATGAGCAGTTCTTC. Protein product: CASSPRDRAANEQFF.

As to this clone: Mismatch with germline at one junction end may stem from a read error. The chain combines TRBV30 with TRBJ2-5; 8 bases are a match to TRBD2. The CDR3 length is 12 residues. CDR1 GTSNPN and CDR2 SVGIG come from the germline V gene (reference sequence). CDR3 DNA sequence: TGTGCCTGGAGTGTACAGCGGCTAGCGGGCCACTTC. Protein sequence: CAWSVQRLAGHF.

The chain carries TRBV29-1 and TRBJ2-1; D perhaps matches TRBD2 (6 bases). V lost 0 bases, J lost 0 bases, and 12 bases lay in between. CDR3 length: 16 amino acids. Germline V gene data show CDR1 as SQVTM and CDR2 as ANQGSEA. DNA for the CDR3: TGCAGCGTTGAAGATCGTGCCGGGAGCTCCTACAATGAGCAGTTCTTC. Protein product: CSVEDRAGSSYNEQFF.

The chain joins TRBV7-9 to TRBJ1-1, with TRBD1 identical over 7 bases. Germline V gene lookup returns CDR1 SEHNR and CDR2 FQNEAQ (reference sequence). The V gene end was trimmed by 5 bases and the J gene end by 4 bases; junction bases not matched to a gene: 10. This CDR3 region has 15 residues. CDR3 protein: CASSPDGRGTTEAFF. CDR3 DNA sequence: TGTGCCAGCAGCCCAGACGGCAGGGGGACCACTGAAGCTTTCTTT. Together with reference TRBV7-9 and TRBJ1-1, the CDR3 gives the full variable domain: DTGVSQNPRHKITKRGQNVTFRCDPISEHNRLYWYRQTLGQGPEFLTYFQNEAQLEKSRLLSDRFSAERPKGSFSTLEIQRTEQGDSAMYLCASSPDGRGTTEAFFGQGTRLTVV.

The gene calls are TRBV5-1 and TRBJ2-7; 7 bases are a match to TRBD2. From germline, CDR1 is SGHRS and CDR2 YFSETQ. V lost 0 bases and J lost 0; bases outside the gene matches: 9. This CDR3 comprises 17 residues. CDR3 DNA: TGCGCCAGCAGCTTGGGGCCTAGCGGCCGAAGCTCCTACGAGCAGTACTTC. Protein: CASSLGPSGRSSYEQYF.

The rearrangement uses TRBV15 and TRBJ2-2; the D gene is possibly TRBD2 (5 bases). The CDR3 spans 14 residues. Trimming took off 0 bases at V and 6 bases at J, with 8 bases between the two ends. Germline V CDR1 and CDR2: LNHNV, YYDKDF (reference sequence). CDR3 in amino acids: CATSRDPGAGELFF. CDR3 coding DNA: TGTGCCACCAGCAGAGATCCCGGGGCCGGGGAGCTGTTTTTT.

The chain employs TRBV7-2 and TRBJ2-1; D perhaps matches TRBD1 (5 bases). Germline V gene data show CDR1 as SGHTA and CDR2 as FQGNSA. The CDR3 has 13 amino acids. With 3 bases removed from V and 7 bases from J, the gap between germline ends came to 10 bases. CDR3 amino acids: CASSLGKGNEQFF. CDR3 coding DNA: TGTGCCAGCAGCTTGGGAAAGGGGAATGAGCAGTTCTTC.

The chain couples TRBV5-1 to TRBJ2-2; the D is unclear. CDR1 SGHRS and CDR2 YFSETQ come from the germline V gene. V lost 0 bases and J 3 bases, leaving 9 bases between the germline ends. The length of the CDR3 is 15 residues. CDR3 region: CASSLVTPDTGELFF. CDR3 coding DNA: TGCGCCAGCAGCTTGGTGACACCGGACACCGGGGAGCTGTTTTTT.

The chain joins TRBV5-6 to TRBJ2-7, with a possible D match to TRBD2 (5 bases). The CDR3 length is 14 residues. Germline V gene data show CDR1 as SGHDT and CDR2 as YYEEEE. V was trimmed by 4 bases and J by 2 bases, leaving 13 bases between them. The CDR3 DNA is TGTGCCAGCAGCGACGTGAAGCGGACCTACGAGCAGTACTTC. This translates into CASSDVKRTYEQYF.

The CDR3 is CASSLRTTSGRYNEQFF. The DNA for the CDR3 is TGTGCCAGCAGCTTAAGAACGACTAGCGGGAGGTACAATGAGCAGTTCTTC. This chain links TRBV7-2 with TRBJ2-1; 13 positions match TRBD2. The V segment lost 2 bases and the J segment 4 bases; nucleotides outside the gene matches: 5. This CDR3 is 17 amino acids long. Germline V gene data show CDR1 as SGHTA and CDR2 as FQGNSA.

This chain connects TRBV27 to TRBJ1-1; the match to TRBD1 covers 7 bases. This CDR3 region has 14 residues. The V and J ends lost 6 bases and 2 bases, in that order; junction bases with no gene match: 6. Germline CDR1 and CDR2: MNHEY and SMNVEV (reference sequence). CDR3 sequence (DNA): TGTGCCAGCAGCGAGGGGGCCGAAAACACTGAAGCTTTCTTT. Protein sequence: CASSEGAENTEAFF.

The rearrangement uses TRBV6-5 and TRBJ2-3; TRBD2 is a possible D gene (5 bases). The CDR3 contains 11 residues. CDR1 and CDR2 from the germline V gene are MNHEY and SVGAGI. V was shortened by 7 bases and J by 5 bases, with 7 bases between the two germline ends. CDR3 sequence: CASTGGDTQYF. The DNA for the CDR3 is TGTGCCAGCACCGGAGGAGATACGCAGTATTTT.

The rearrangement links TRBV19 to TRBJ1-5, with 7 nucleotides matching TRBD1. V lost 1 base to trimming and J lost 3 bases; unmatched junction nucleotides: 9. The CDR3 has 17 amino acids. CDR1 and CDR2 from the germline V gene are LNHDA and SQIVND (reference sequence). The CDR3 reads CASSIVQGGSFNQPQHF. CDR3 sequence (DNA): TGTGCCAGTAGTATAGTGCAGGGGGGCTCTTTCAATCAGCCCCAGCATTTT.

The J gene is TRBJ2-7, the V gene TRBV7-2; D remains unclear. Trimming left V 1 base short and J 0 bases short, with 7 bases between. From germline, CDR1 is SGHTA and CDR2 FQGNSA. The CDR3 has 14 amino acids. Written as DNA, the CDR3 is TGTGCCAGCAGCTTAGGAGTAACCTCCTACGAGCAGTACTTC. Translating it yields CASSLGVTSYEQYF.

The V gene is TRBV6-1, the J gene TRBJ1-3; TRBD1 aligns across 7 bases. Germline V lookup: CDR1 MNHNS, CDR2 SASEGT. The CDR3 covers 15 residues. V lost 2 bases to trimming and J lost 8 bases; unmatched junction nucleotides: 9. CDR3 sequence (DNA): TGTGCCAGCAGTGAAAGTGACAGGGCTCGGGACACCATATATTTT. This encodes CASSESDRARDTIYF.

The chain is built from TRBV7-8 and TRBJ2-3, with 11 bases lining up with TRBD2. The CDR3 is 15 amino acids. With 4 bases clipped from V and 4 bases from J, the junction kept 4 bases outside the gene matches. Per germline, CDR1 SGHVS and CDR2 FQNEAQ. CDR3 sequence: CASSSLAGVSDTQYF. As DNA, the CDR3 is TGTGCCAGCAGCTCACTAGCGGGAGTGTCAGATACGCAGTATTTT. Full variable domain (remainder filled in from reference TRBV7-8 and TRBJ2-3): GAGVSQSPRYKVAKRGQDVALRCDPISGHVSLFWYQQALGQGPEFLTYFQNEAQLDKSGLPSDRFFAERPEGSVSTLKIQRTQQEDSAVYLCASSSLAGVSDTQYFGPGTRLTVL.

The gene calls are TRBV5-8 and TRBJ1-5; the D is unclear. V shed 0 bases and J shed 6 bases, with 7 bases lying between them. The CDR3 spans 13 residues. Germline CDR1 and CDR2: SGHTS and YDEGEE. CDR3 coding DNA: TGTGCCAGCAGCTTGGCACAGCTTCAGCCCCAGCATTTT. Protein product: CASSLAQLQPQHF.

The rearrangement uses TRBV30 and TRBJ1-3; the D is unclear. V gave up 2 bases and J gave up 0 bases, with 14 bases separating them. The CDR3 contains 16 residues. The germline gives CDR1 GTSNPN, CDR2 SVGIG (reference sequence). CDR3 nucleotides: TGTGCCTGGAGTCGAGGGCCTTCCCACTCTGGAAACACCATATATTTT. It translates to CAWSRGPSHSGNTIYF.

V is TRBV7-9 and J is TRBJ2-1; 8 bases fit TRBD1. Losses at the gene ends were 5 bases for V and 3 bases for J; bases not matched to a gene: 6. The CDR3 runs to 15 residues. CDR1 and CDR2 from the germline V gene are SEHNR and FQNEAQ (reference sequence). The CDR3 reads CASSENRGDYNEQFF. CDR3 sequence (DNA): TGTGCCAGCAGCGAAAACAGGGGGGACTACAATGAGCAGTTCTTC.